Presented here are 28 T cell receptor beta chains from one specimen sequenced in a study of T cell responses to AZD1222 COVID-19 vaccine. Some clones are missing from TCRdb's copy, which holds only in-frame ones; the method was immunoSEQ multiplex PCR. The table shows 90,000 to 120,000 clones, with approximately 88% occurring only once. Source: peripheral blood, taken on day 0 of AZD1222 vaccination. The receptors were sampled from an adult in good health.

The V call is TRBV9, the J call TRBJ1-2; no definite D call. The CDR3 covers 13 residues. Trimming pared 1 base from V and 4 bases from J, leaving 8 bases between. Germline CDR1 SGDLS, CDR2 YYNGEE. The CDR3 is CASSVSSLYGYTF. CDR3 DNA sequence: TGTGCCAGCAGCGTATCCAGTCTCTATGGCTACACCTTC.

This rearrangement joins TRBV28 to TRBJ2-7; 9 nucleotides line up with TRBD1. Losses at the gene ends were 5 bases for V and 7 bases for J; bases not matched to a gene: 6. This CDR3 spans 13 amino acids. Germline CDR1 and CDR2: MDHEN and SYDVKM. CDR3: CASSRRTGEEQYF. For the CDR3, the DNA is TGTGCCAGCAGTAGACGGACAGGGGAAGAGCAGTACTTC. Full variable domain (outside the CDR3, taken from reference TRBV28 and TRBJ2-7): DVKVTQSSRYLVKRTGEKVFLECVQDMDHENMFWYRQDPGLGLRLIYFSYDVKMKEKGDIPEGYSVSREKKERFSLILESASTNQTSMYLCASSRRTGEEQYFGPGTRLTVT.

The V gene is TRBV11-1, the J gene TRBJ2-1; 8 bases are a match to TRBD2. V was clipped by 4 bases and J by 9 bases; unmatched bases: 8. The CDR3 totals 14 residues. Germline CDR1 is SGHAT and CDR2 is FQDESV (reference sequence). Here the CDR3 reads CASSSPAGGTEQFF. In nucleotides, the CDR3 is TGTGCCAGCAGCTCCCCGGCGGGAGGTACTGAGCAGTTCTTC.

V gene TRBV11-2 combines with J gene TRBJ2-2, with D uncertain. V was trimmed by 2 bases and J by 2 bases, leaving 6 bases between them. Germline CDR1 reads SGHAT; CDR2 reads FQNNGV. The CDR3 is 14 amino acids. The CDR3 is CASSLMPNTGELFF. Written as DNA, the CDR3 is TGTGCCAGCAGCTTAATGCCTAACACCGGGGAGCTGTTTTTT.

The chain has TRBV10-2 and TRBJ1-1, with D possibly being TRBD1 (6 bases). The ends were cut back, 4 bases at V and 8 bases at J, with 17 bases in the middle. CDR1 WSHSY and CDR2 SAAADI come from the germline V gene. This CDR3 region has 14 residues. The CDR3 spells CASSAQTVTGEAFF. The CDR3 DNA follows: TGCGCCAGCAGTGCCCAAACGGTAACAGGGGAAGCTTTCTTT.

The chain couples TRBV18 to TRBJ2-7; D not resolved. Per germline, CDR1 KGHSH and CDR2 LQKENI. Trimming took 1 base from V and 7 from J, leaving 11 bases between them. The CDR3 sequence is 13 residues long. CDR3 DNA: TGTGCCAGCTCACCACTACAAGACGGGGAGCAGTACTTC. This sequence encodes CASSPLQDGEQYF.

The chain recombines TRBV9 with TRBJ1-2; a weak D match, TRBD1 (6 bases). Trimming stripped 6 bases from V and 4 bases from J, with 19 bases between. Germline V lookup: CDR1 SGDLS, CDR2 YYNGEE. The CDR3 is made up of 15 amino acids. The CDR3 region is CASIDVRGLLYGYTF. In DNA, the CDR3 is TGTGCCAGCATCGACGTTCGGGGGCTGCTCTATGGCTACACCTTC.

The genes are TRBV29-1 and TRBJ1-5; D is perhaps TRBD1 (6 bases). Germline V lookup: CDR1 SQVTM, CDR2 ANQGSEA. There are 13 residues in the CDR3. V lost 6 bases to trimming and J lost 4 bases, with 13 bases between them. This CDR3 is CSVRDNINQPQHF. The CDR3, as DNA: TGCAGCGTCCGGGACAACATAAATCAGCCCCAGCATTTT.

The chain carries TRBV27 and TRBJ1-1; D gene ambiguous. The CDR3 runs 14 residues. Trimming removed 6 bases at V and 4 bases at J, with 15 bases between. Germline assignment: CDR1 MNHEY and CDR2 SMNVEV (reference sequence). The CDR3 sequence is CASSQGRASTEAFF. In DNA, the CDR3 is TGTGCCAGCAGCCAAGGACGGGCGAGCACTGAAGCTTTCTTT.

The chain carries TRBV20-1 and TRBJ1-1; D remains unclear. Trimming cost V 1 base and J 6 bases, with 3 bases left between them. Germline CDR1 is DFQATT and CDR2 is SNEGSKA (reference sequence). The CDR3 is made up of 10 amino acids. CDR3 sequence (DNA): TGCAGTGCTAGAGGTTCTGAAGCTTTCTTT. Amino acid sequence: CSARGSEAFF.

This chain connects TRBV18 to TRBJ1-1; D is undetermined. V was cut by 1 base and J by 1 base, with 7 bases left in between. This CDR3 has 14 amino acids. The V gene's germline CDR1 is KGHSH and CDR2 LQKENI. The DNA for the CDR3 is TGTGCCAGCTCACCACTTGGTCCGAACACTGAAGCTTTCTTT. Its protein is CASSPLGPNTEAFF. The complete variable domain, with remaining parts taken from reference TRBV18 and TRBJ1-1, reads NAGVMQNPRHLVRRRGQEARLRCSPMKGHSHVYWYRQLPEEGLKFMVYLQKENIIDESGMPKERFSAEFPKEGPSILRIQQVVRGDSAAYFCASSPLGPNTEAFFGQGTRLTVV.

This clone showed up just once. This chain joins TRBV5-1 and TRBJ2-3, with 9 bases aligning to TRBD2. Germline CDR1 reads SGHRS; CDR2 reads YFSETQ. Trimming took 0 bases from V and 2 from J; bases not matched to a gene: 7. The CDR3 is made up of 17 amino acids. CDR3 protein: CASSLGLRGGFTDTQYF. The CDR3 nucleotides read TGCGCCAGCAGCTTGGGTTTGCGGGGGGGCTTCACAGATACGCAGTATTTT.

The J gene is TRBJ1-6, the V gene TRBV2, with 10 bases fitting TRBD1. The CDR3 consists of 15 residues. CDR1 and CDR2 (germline): SNHLY, FYNNEI. Trimming at V came to 6 bases and at J to 7 bases, leaving 6 bases not matched to a gene. The CDR3 coding sequence is TGTGCCAGCAGACCGGACAGGGGGTACAATTCACCCCTCCACTTT. Translating it yields CASRPDRGYNSPLHF.

The gene calls are TRBV29-1 and TRBJ2-7, with D maybe TRBD1 (5 bases). Germline V lookup: CDR1 SQVTM, CDR2 ANQGSEA. The CDR3 length is 12 residues. Trimming removed 1 base at V and 3 bases at J, with 7 bases between. CDR3 DNA: TGCAGCGTTGAAGCAGGGAACTACGAGCAGTACTTC. It translates to CSVEAGNYEQYF.

This chain connects TRBV28 to TRBJ2-7; 7 nucleotides align to TRBD2. CDR3 length equals 16 residues. Germline loops: CDR1 MDHEN, CDR2 SYDVKM. V trimming: 6 bases; J trimming: 7 bases; junction bases outside the gene matches: 18. CDR3 DNA sequence: TGTGCCAGCAGCCAATGGATGGGGGAGGGCGCGAAGGAGCAGTACTTC. The encoded protein is CASSQWMGEGAKEQYF. Full variable domain (rest looked up from reference TRBV28 and TRBJ2-7): DVKVTQSSRYLVKRTGEKVFLECVQDMDHENMFWYRQDPGLGLRLIYFSYDVKMKEKGDIPEGYSVSREKKERFSLILESASTNQTSMYLCASSQWMGEGAKEQYFGPGTRLTVT.

This sequence joins TRBV4-1 and TRBJ2-7, with TRBD1 as a possible D gene (6 bases). Germline CDR1 is MGHRA and CDR2 is YSYEKL. The V end was cut by 0 bases, the J end by 0 bases, with 12 bases between. CDR3 length: 16 amino acids. CDR3 DNA: TGCGCCAGCAGCCAAGATCGGGGACAAAACTCCTACGAGCAGTACTTC. Protein sequence: CASSQDRGQNSYEQYF.

V gene TRBV7-9 combines with J gene TRBJ2-1; 9 bases line up with TRBD2. This CDR3 has 18 amino acids. CDR1 SEHNR and CDR2 FQNEAQ come from the germline V gene (reference sequence). The ends lost 2 bases at V and 7 bases at J; junction bases unmatched: 15. The CDR3 bases are TGTGCCAGCAGCTTACTCCCGGGATTACTAGCGGGCCTTAATGAGCAGTTCTTC. It yields the protein CASSLLPGLLAGLNEQFF.

V gene TRBV19 combines with J gene TRBJ2-5, with 11 bases lining up with TRBD2. V was pared by 4 bases and J by 4 bases, with 11 bases of the junction left unmatched. The CDR3 loop spans 17 amino acids. The germline V gene has CDR1 LNHDA and CDR2 SQIVND (reference sequence). CDR3: CASSSSLAGGNLETQYF. CDR3 sequence (DNA): TGTGCCAGTAGTAGTTCGCTAGCGGGGGGTAATTTAGAGACCCAGTACTTC.

This rearrangement joins TRBV28 to TRBJ2-3, with D maybe TRBD2 (5 bases). The germline CDR1 and CDR2 sequences are MDHEN and SYDVKM. The CDR3 runs 13 residues. The CDR3: CAAASPISDTQYF. The CDR3 DNA is TGTGCTGCGGCTAGCCCGATTTCAGATACGCAGTATTTT.

The chain uses TRBV20-1 and TRBJ2-5, with D maybe TRBD1 (5 bases). V was cut by 3 bases and J by 0 bases, with 11 bases left in between. From germline, CDR1 is DFQATT and CDR2 SNEGSKA (reference sequence). The CDR3 loop spans 14 amino acids. The CDR3 nucleotides are TGCAGTGCTAGTTCGGGCAGGGACCAAGAGACCCAGTACTTC. It specifies CSASSGRDQETQYF.

The J gene is TRBJ2-4, the V gene TRBV2; a weak D match, TRBD1 (5 bases). V was shortened by 6 bases and J by 7 bases, with 10 bases between the two germline ends. CDR3 length: 12 residues. CDR1 is SNHLY, CDR2 FYNNEI, per germline. The CDR3: CASRQDENIQYF. CDR3 nucleotide sequence: TGTGCCAGCAGACAGGATGAGAACATTCAGTACTTC.

V gene TRBV5-1 combines with J gene TRBJ1-5; 10 nucleotides line up with TRBD1. CDR1 is SGHRS and CDR2 is YFSETQ in the germline V gene. The CDR3 spans 14 residues. V was pared by 4 bases and J by 6 bases, with 4 bases of the junction left unmatched. CDR3 bases: TGCGCCAGCAGCCCCGGACAGGGGGTTCAGCCCCAGCATTTT. It translates to CASSPGQGVQPQHF.

The V gene is TRBV11-2, the J gene TRBJ2-7; weak D call: TRBD2 (6 bases). This CDR3 is built from 17 residues. Deletions cut 1 base from V and 3 bases from J, with 19 bases between. Germline V lookup: CDR1 SGHAT, CDR2 FQNNGV. Here the CDR3 reads CASSLGGVLAGIYEQYF. In DNA form, the CDR3 reads TGTGCCAGCAGCTTAGGAGGGGTACTAGCCGGTATCTACGAGCAGTACTTC.

The chain employs TRBV6-1 and TRBJ1-1; D might be TRBD1 (6 bases). Germline V gene lookup returns CDR1 MNHNS and CDR2 SASEGT. The germline V and J ends were trimmed by 0 bases and 6 bases, with 14 bases remaining between them. The CDR3 consists of 15 residues. The CDR3 region is CASSEARAGAPEAFF. For the CDR3, the DNA is TGTGCCAGCAGTGAAGCGAGGGCAGGGGCACCTGAAGCTTTCTTT.

There are a few counts of this clone. The CDR3 DNA reads as TGTGCCAGCACTTTAGCGGGAGGGTACGAGCAGTACTTC. This encodes CASTLAGGYEQYF. V gene TRBV7-9 combines with J gene TRBJ2-7; 11 bases fit TRBD2. The CDR3 extends over 13 amino acids. The germline gives CDR1 SEHNR, CDR2 FQNEAQ (reference sequence). Trimming removed 7 bases from V and 4 bases from J; junction bases left unmatched: 3.

The chain couples TRBV29-1 to TRBJ2-1, with D maybe TRBD1 (6 bases). CDR1 SQVTM and CDR2 ANQGSEA come from the germline V gene. The CDR3 totals 13 residues. Trimming took off 7 bases at V and 5 bases at J, with 15 bases between the two ends. The CDR3 region is CSALRGSDNEQFF. DNA for the CDR3: TGCAGCGCCCTCAGGGGCTCGGACAATGAGCAGTTCTTC.

The J gene is TRBJ1-3, the V gene TRBV11-2; no clear D gene. Germline lookup yields CDR1 SGHAT and CDR2 FQNNGV. The CDR3 consists of 12 residues. V lost 8 bases and J lost 2, with 7 bases in between. CDR3 sequence reads: CASSQAGNTIYF. The CDR3 DNA is TGTGCCAGCTCTCAGGCTGGAAACACCATATATTTT.

The rearrangement uses TRBV5-1 and TRBJ2-2; D is ambiguous. From germline, CDR1 is SGHRS and CDR2 YFSETQ. The CDR3 totals 17 residues. V lost 2 bases and J lost 3, with 17 bases in between. The CDR3 is CASSFYRGPRDTGELFF. CDR3 nucleotides: TGCGCCAGCAGCTTCTACCGAGGCCCAAGGGACACCGGGGAGCTGTTTTTT.